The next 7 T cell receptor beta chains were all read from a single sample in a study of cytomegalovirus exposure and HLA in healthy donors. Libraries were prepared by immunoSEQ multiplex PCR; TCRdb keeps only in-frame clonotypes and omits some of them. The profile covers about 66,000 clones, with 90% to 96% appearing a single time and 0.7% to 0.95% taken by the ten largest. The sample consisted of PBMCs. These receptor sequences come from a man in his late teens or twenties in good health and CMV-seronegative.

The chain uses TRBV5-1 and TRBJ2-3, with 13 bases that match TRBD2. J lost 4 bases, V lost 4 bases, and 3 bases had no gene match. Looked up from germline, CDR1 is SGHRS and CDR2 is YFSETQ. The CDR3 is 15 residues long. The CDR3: CASSTGLAGADTQYF. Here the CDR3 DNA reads TGCGCCAGCAGCACAGGACTAGCGGGAGCAGATACGCAGTATTTT.

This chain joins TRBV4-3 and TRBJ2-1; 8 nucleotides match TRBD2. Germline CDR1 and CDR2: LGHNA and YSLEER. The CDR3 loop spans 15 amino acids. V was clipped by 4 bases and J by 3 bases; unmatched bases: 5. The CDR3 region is CASSPTSGDYNEQFF. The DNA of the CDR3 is TGCGCCAGCAGCCCAACTAGCGGAGACTACAATGAGCAGTTCTTC.

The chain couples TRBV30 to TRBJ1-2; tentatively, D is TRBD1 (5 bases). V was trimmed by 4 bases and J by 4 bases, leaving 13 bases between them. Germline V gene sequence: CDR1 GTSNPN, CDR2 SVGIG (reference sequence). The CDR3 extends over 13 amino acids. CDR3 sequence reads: CAWTRQLSYGYTF. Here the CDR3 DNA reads TGTGCCTGGACGCGACAGTTGAGCTATGGCTACACCTTC. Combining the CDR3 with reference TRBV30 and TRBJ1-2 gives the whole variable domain SQTIHQWPATLVQPVGSPLSLECTVEGTSNPNLYWYRQAAGRGLQLLFYSVGIGQISSEVPQNLSASRPQDRQFILSSKKLLLSDSGFYLCAWTRQLSYGYTFGSGTRLTVV.

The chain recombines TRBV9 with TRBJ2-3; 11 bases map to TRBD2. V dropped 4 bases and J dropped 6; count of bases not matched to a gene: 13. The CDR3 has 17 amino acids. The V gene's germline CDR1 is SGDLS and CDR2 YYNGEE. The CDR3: CASSYTSTSGIRDTQYF. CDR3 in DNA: TGTGCCAGCAGCTACACCTCGACTAGCGGGATAAGGGATACGCAGTATTTT.

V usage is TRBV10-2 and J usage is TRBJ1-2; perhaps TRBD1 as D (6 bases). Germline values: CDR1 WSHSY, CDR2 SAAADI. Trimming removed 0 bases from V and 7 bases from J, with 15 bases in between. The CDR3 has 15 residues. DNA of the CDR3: TGCGCCAGCAGTGAGTCTATAGAGGACAGCCGTGGCTACACCTTC. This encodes CASSESIEDSRGYTF.

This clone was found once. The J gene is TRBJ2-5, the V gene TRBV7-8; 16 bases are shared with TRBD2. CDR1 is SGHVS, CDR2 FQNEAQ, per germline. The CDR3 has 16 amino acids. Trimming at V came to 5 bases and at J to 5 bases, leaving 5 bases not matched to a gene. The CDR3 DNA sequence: TGTGCCAGCAGCGAGGCGGGACTAGCGGGAGGGGAGACCCAGTACTTC. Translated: CASSEAGLAGGETQYF. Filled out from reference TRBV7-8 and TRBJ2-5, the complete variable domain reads GAGVSQSPRYKVAKRGQDVALRCDPISGHVSLFWYQQALGQGPEFLTYFQNEAQLDKSGLPSDRFFAERPEGSVSTLKIQRTQQEDSAVYLCASSEAGLAGGETQYFGPGTRLLVL.

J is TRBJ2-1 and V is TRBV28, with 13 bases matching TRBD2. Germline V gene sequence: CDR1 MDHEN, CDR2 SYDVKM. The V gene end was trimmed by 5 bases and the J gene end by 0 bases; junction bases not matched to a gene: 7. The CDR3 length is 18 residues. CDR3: CASSQTSGRTHSYNEQFF. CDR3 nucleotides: TGTGCCAGCAGTCAGACTAGCGGGAGGACCCACTCCTACAATGAGCAGTTCTTC.